These 22 T cell receptor beta chains originate from one sample sequenced in a study of cytomegalovirus exposure and HLA in healthy donors. The primer mix had 60 Vbeta and 13 Jbeta primers. Profiling relied on immunoSEQ multiplex PCR, and the TCRdb table lists in-frame clones only, not all of them. This table holds approximately 69,000 clones, 76% found once. Sequenced sample: PBMCs. The receptor source for this set is a man aged 18 to 35 in good health and CMV-seronegative.

This clone turned up a few times. V is TRBV27 and J is TRBJ2-5, with 10 nucleotides matching TRBD1. Trimming removed 2 bases from V and 2 bases from J; junction bases left unmatched: 2. The CDR3 runs 15 residues. Per germline, CDR1 MNHEY and CDR2 SMNVEV (reference sequence). The CDR3: CASSLGDRGQETQYF. In nucleotides, the CDR3 is TGTGCCAGCAGTTTAGGGGACAGGGGACAAGAGACCCAGTACTTC.

The rearrangement links TRBV18 to TRBJ1-5; D is unclear. Trimming took 3 bases from V and 9 from J, leaving 12 bases between them. In germline, CDR1 is KGHSH, CDR2 LQKENI. This CDR3 is built from 13 residues. CDR3 residues: CASSPDLGRPQHF. CDR3 bases: TGTGCCAGCTCACCCGATCTTGGGCGGCCCCAGCATTTT. Full variable domain (missing parts from reference TRBV18 and TRBJ1-5): NAGVMQNPRHLVRRRGQEARLRCSPMKGHSHVYWYRQLPEEGLKFMVYLQKENIIDESGMPKERFSAEFPKEGPSILRIQQVVRGDSAAYFCASSPDLGRPQHFGDGTRLSIL.

The count of this clone is one. The chain employs TRBV21-1 and TRBJ1-4. TRBV21-1 is an annotated pseudogene. The CDR3 has 13 residues. Here the CDR3 DNA reads TGTGCCAGAGAGTTGCATTTGCCGGGAAAACTGTTTTTT. Amino acid sequence: CARELHLPGKLFF.

This chain links TRBV6-1 with TRBJ2-7; possibly TRBD2 for D (6 bases). Germline CDR1 is MNHNS and CDR2 is SASEGT. The CDR3 has 14 residues. Trimming cost V 3 bases and J 4 bases, with 13 bases left between them. CDR3 sequence reads: CASSEVGGEYEQYV. In DNA form, the CDR3 reads TGTGCCAGCAGTGAGGTCGGCGGGGAGTACGAGCAGTACGTC.

The CDR3 sequence: CASSSAAGVVTDTQYF. The CDR3 DNA reads TGTGCCAGCAGTTCAGCAGCGGGGGTGGTCACAGATACGCAGTATTTT. The V gene is TRBV2, the J gene TRBJ2-3; TRBD2 matches at 8 bases. J lost 2 bases, V lost 5 bases, and 9 bases had no gene match. Germline CDR1 and CDR2: SNHLY and FYNNEI. The CDR3 is made up of 16 amino acids.

The chain combines TRBV28 with TRBJ1-6; D might be TRBD1 (6 bases). CDR1 is MDHEN and CDR2 is SYDVKM in the germline V gene. V was clipped by 4 bases and J by 1 base, with 11 bases between them. The CDR3 covers 16 residues. Here the CDR3 reads CASSSGQKSYNSPLHF. The CDR3 coding sequence is TGTGCCAGCAGTTCAGGACAGAAATCCTATAATTCACCCCTCCACTTT.

The rearrangement links TRBV11-2 to TRBJ2-7, with 7 bases that match TRBD1. V lost 4 bases, J lost 2 bases, and 11 bases stayed unmatched. The CDR3 runs to 16 residues. Germline V gene sequence: CDR1 SGHAT, CDR2 FQNNGV. CDR3 DNA sequence: TGTGCCAGCAGCTCCCTTGACAGGGTATTTACCTACGAGCAGTACTTC. This translates into CASSSLDRVFTYEQYF.

This clone has just one count. CDR3 DNA: TGTGCCAGCAGCTTAGTCCCGGGACATGGGGAGCAGTACGTC. Protein product: CASSLVPGHGEQYV. This chain uses TRBV11-2 with TRBJ2-7, with a possible D match to TRBD1 (6 bases). Trimming stripped 1 base from V and 7 bases from J, with 14 bases between. This CDR3 spans 14 amino acids. CDR1 and CDR2 (germline): SGHAT, FQNNGV.

V and J are TRBV11-2 and TRBJ2-7; tentatively, D is TRBD1 (6 bases). This CDR3 has 15 amino acids. V dropped 4 bases and J dropped 3 bases, with 16 bases sitting between them. CDR1 and CDR2 (germline): SGHAT, FQNNGV. CDR3 DNA sequence: TGTGCCAGCAGCTCTTCTGGTGACAGGTTCTACGAGCAGTACTTC. Its translation is CASSSSGDRFYEQYF.

V gene TRBV11-2 combines with J gene TRBJ2-5; TRBD2 matches 9 bases. The V segment lost 5 bases and the J segment 4 bases; nucleotides outside the gene matches: 11. Looked up from germline, CDR1 is SGHAT and CDR2 is FQNNGV. The CDR3 totals 16 residues. The CDR3 reads CASSRPMASGAETQYF. The CDR3 coding sequence is TGTGCCAGCAGCCGCCCCATGGCTAGCGGGGCAGAGACCCAGTACTTC.

This clone occurred a few times. This sequence joins TRBV9 and TRBJ2-1; 13 bases align to TRBD2. V shed 3 bases, J shed 5 bases, and the junction held 8 bases outside the gene matches. Germline V gene data show CDR1 as SGDLS and CDR2 as YYNGEE. This CDR3 is built from 17 residues. The CDR3 spells CASSETSGGAGNNEQFF. The CDR3, as DNA: TGTGCCAGCAGCGAAACTAGCGGGGGGGCGGGGAACAATGAGCAGTTCTTC.

In DNA, the CDR3 is TGTGCCAGCAGCTTAGGGGGGGGGTACTATGGCTACACCTTC. Protein: CASSLGGGYYGYTF. The V and J genes are TRBV7-8 and TRBJ1-2; possibly TRBD1 for D (5 bases). Deletions cut 1 base from V and 3 bases from J, with 9 bases between. This CDR3 contains 14 residues. Germline V gives CDR1 SGHVS, CDR2 FQNEAQ. Based on the CDR3 plus reference TRBV7-8 and TRBJ1-2, the full variable domain is GAGVSQSPRYKVAKRGQDVALRCDPISGHVSLFWYQQALGQGPEFLTYFQNEAQLDKSGLPSDRFFAERPEGSVSTLKIQRTQQEDSAVYLCASSLGGGYYGYTFGSGTRLTVV.

This chain uses TRBV10-1 with TRBJ1-1; 7 bases line up with TRBD1. CDR3 length equals 15 residues. V lost 1 base and J lost 2; bases outside the gene matches: 4. Germline CDR1 is WNHNN and CDR2 is SYGVQD (reference sequence). The CDR3 region has the DNA TGCGCCAGCAGTGAGTTTAAGGGGGCAAACACTGAAGCTTTCTTT. Translating it yields CASSEFKGANTEAFF.

The V gene is TRBV7-9, the J gene TRBJ1-2, with 7 bases matching TRBD1. The germline gives CDR1 SEHNR, CDR2 FQNEAQ (reference sequence). CDR3 length equals 11 residues. V gave up 4 bases and J gave up 11 bases; unmatched junction bases: 4. The CDR3 nucleotides read TGTGCCAGCAGCTCGACAGGGACGTACACCTTC. This gives the protein CASSSTGTYTF.

The gene calls are TRBV5-1 and TRBJ2-1; maybe TRBD1 (6 bases). The germline gives CDR1 SGHRS, CDR2 YFSETQ. The CDR3 spans 14 residues. Trimming left V 0 bases short and J 7 bases short, with 11 bases between. CDR3 sequence reads: CASSLEGGSNEQFF. Here the CDR3 DNA reads TGCGCCAGCAGCTTGGAAGGGGGTTCGAATGAGCAGTTCTTC.

The genes are TRBV5-4 and TRBJ2-1; possible D gene TRBD1, 6 bases. V was trimmed by 2 bases and J by 6 bases, leaving 12 bases between them. Per the germline V gene, CDR1 is SGHNT and CDR2 is YYREEE (reference sequence). The CDR3 consists of 14 residues. The CDR3 sequence: CASSLSQGRNEQFF. The CDR3, as DNA: TGTGCCAGCAGCTTATCGCAGGGGCGCAATGAGCAGTTCTTC.

The V gene is TRBV2, the J gene TRBJ2-5; D ambiguous. TRBJ2-7 matches the DNA end more closely, so the J call is doubtful. This CDR3 region has 11 residues. Germline V CDR1 and CDR2: SNHLY, FYNNEI. The DNA for the CDR3 is TGTGCCAGCAGTGCGGTCTACGAGCAGTACTTC. Its protein product is CASSAVYEQYF.

In its sample, this clone was seen a few times. The chain is built from TRBV7-9 and TRBJ2-3; D unresolved. CDR1 SEHNR and CDR2 FQNEAQ come from the germline V gene (reference sequence). The CDR3 totals 15 residues. V was cut by 1 base and J by 6 bases, with 14 bases left in between. The CDR3 sequence: CASSLGLGVGDTQYF. CDR3 in DNA: TGTGCCAGCAGCTTAGGACTGGGTGTTGGGGATACGCAGTATTTT.

The chain recombines TRBV21-1 with TRBJ1-5; no DNA check was done on the table's D call, TRBD1. TRBV21-1 is assigned pseudogene status. There are 18 residues in the CDR3. CDR3 DNA: TGTGCCAGCAGCACAACCGGGACAGGGGGATATAGCAATCAGCCCCAGCATTTT. Its protein is CASSTTGTGGYSNQPQHF.

The chain carries TRBV5-1 and TRBJ2-6; D unclear. Per the germline V gene, CDR1 is SGHRS and CDR2 is YFSETQ. V lost 1 base to trimming and J lost 7 bases, with 3 bases between them. This CDR3 is built from 12 residues. CDR3 in DNA: TGCGCCAGCAGCTTGTTAGCCAACGTCCTGACTTTC. Its protein is CASSLLANVLTF.

This clone was observed a single time. V and J are TRBV7-9 and TRBJ1-2, with 7 bases lining up with TRBD1. V shed 2 bases and J 4 bases; nucleotides not matched to a gene: 4. The CDR3 spans 14 residues. The V gene's germline CDR1 is SEHNR and CDR2 FQNEAQ (reference sequence). CDR3 in amino acids: CASSLLTGVYGYTF. CDR3 in DNA: TGTGCCAGCAGCTTACTAACAGGGGTCTATGGCTACACCTTC.

CDR3 sequence (DNA): TGTGCCAGCACCGAGCGGGGGACGCTTTACGAGCAGTACGTC. This translates into CASTERGTLYEQYV. The chain uses TRBV9 and TRBJ2-7, with TRBD2 matching over 8 bases. The J segment lost 4 bases and the V segment lost 6 bases, leaving 9 bases of the junction unmatched. CDR1 is SGDLS and CDR2 is YYNGEE in the germline V gene. This CDR3 comprises 14 residues.